The entry that follows covers one TCR beta chain sequence. Its antigen remains unidentified. PCR was performed using 60 Vbeta and 13 Jbeta primers. Assay used: immunoSEQ multiplex PCR; TCRdb lists only in-frame clones, some missing. The sample has over 150,000 clones, 75% seen once. The data originate from a study of cytomegalovirus exposure and HLA in healthy donors. Study-level points and caveats: Across donors, most TCRs were seen rarely, yet some public ones were widespread. The study flagged some 180 TCR beta chains as cytomegalovirus-associated.

The junction had 9 bases not matched to a gene; V was cut back by 7 bases and J by 1 base. The CDR3 runs 15 residues. Per the germline V gene, CDR1 is SNHLY and CDR2 is FYNNEI. The sequenced material came from PBMCs. The V and J genes are TRBV2 and TRBJ2-5; 7 bases agree with TRBD1. This receptor was taken from a male donor in good health and CMV-seronegative. This CDR3 is CASNRQGSVQETQYF. The CDR3 bases are TGTGCCAGCAATCGACAGGGCTCCGTCCAAGAGACCCAGTACTTC.